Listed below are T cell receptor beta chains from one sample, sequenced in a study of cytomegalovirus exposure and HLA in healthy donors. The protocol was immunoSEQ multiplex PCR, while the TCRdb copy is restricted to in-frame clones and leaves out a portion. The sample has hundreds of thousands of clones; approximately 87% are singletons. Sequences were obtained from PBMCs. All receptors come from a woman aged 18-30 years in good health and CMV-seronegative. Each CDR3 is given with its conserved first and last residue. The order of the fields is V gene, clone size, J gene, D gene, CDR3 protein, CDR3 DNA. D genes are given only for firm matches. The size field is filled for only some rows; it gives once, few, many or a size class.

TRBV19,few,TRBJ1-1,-,CASSFNPGTEAFF,TGTGCCAGTAGTTTCAACCCGGGAACTGAAGCTTTCTTT
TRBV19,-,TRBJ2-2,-,CASNLGGELFF,TGTGCCAGTAATCTGGGAGGGGAGCTGTTTTTT
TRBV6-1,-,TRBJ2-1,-,CASSEGDSLGQFF,TGTGCCAGCAGTGAAGGCGACTCCCTAGGGCAGTTCTTC
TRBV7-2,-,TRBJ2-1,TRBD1,CASSNHRGYAYNEQFF,TGTGCCAGCAGTAACCACAGGGGGTATGCCTACAATGAGCAGTTCTTC
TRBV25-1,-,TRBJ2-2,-,CASSEMGSGELFF,TGTGCCAGCAGTGAAATGGGGTCCGGGGAGCTGTTTTTT
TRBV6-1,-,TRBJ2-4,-,CASSDRRGPDIQYF,TGTGCCAGCAGTGACCGCCGGGGCCCGGACATTCAGTACTTC
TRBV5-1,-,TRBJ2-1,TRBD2,CASSYQGAGGRSYNEQFF,TGCGCCAGCAGCTATCAAGGGGCGGGGGGCCGGAGTTACAATGAGCAGTTCTTC
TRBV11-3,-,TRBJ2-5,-,CASSLASGNQETQYF,TGTGCCAGCAGCTTAGCCTCCGGAAACCAAGAGACCCAGTACTTC
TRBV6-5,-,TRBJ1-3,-,CASSSTRRGSGNTIYF,TGTGCCAGCAGTTCAACTCGGCGGGGCTCTGGAAACACCATATATTTT
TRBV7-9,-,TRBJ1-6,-,CASAEGQGGIRNSPLHF,TGTGCCAGCGCCGAGGGCCAGGGTGGGATTCGTAATTCACCCCTCCACTTT
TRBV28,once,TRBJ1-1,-,CASRPGQSYLNTEAFF,TGTGCCAGCAGACCCGGACAGAGCTATTTGAACACTGAAGCTTTCTTT
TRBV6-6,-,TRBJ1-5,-,CASRPGYSGNQPQHF,TGTGCCAGCAGGCCGGGATATTCGGGCAATCAGCCCCAGCATTTT
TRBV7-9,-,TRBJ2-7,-,CASSLARGTPYEQYF,TGTGCCAGCAGCTTAGCCAGGGGGACTCCCTACGAGCAGTACTTC
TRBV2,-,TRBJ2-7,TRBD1,CAGSSGDSPYEQYF,TGTGCCGGGTCGAGTGGGGACAGTCCCTACGAGCAGTACTTC
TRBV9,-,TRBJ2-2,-,CASSVESWDTGELFF,TGTGCCAGCAGCGTAGAGAGCTGGGATACCGGGGAGCTGTTTTTT